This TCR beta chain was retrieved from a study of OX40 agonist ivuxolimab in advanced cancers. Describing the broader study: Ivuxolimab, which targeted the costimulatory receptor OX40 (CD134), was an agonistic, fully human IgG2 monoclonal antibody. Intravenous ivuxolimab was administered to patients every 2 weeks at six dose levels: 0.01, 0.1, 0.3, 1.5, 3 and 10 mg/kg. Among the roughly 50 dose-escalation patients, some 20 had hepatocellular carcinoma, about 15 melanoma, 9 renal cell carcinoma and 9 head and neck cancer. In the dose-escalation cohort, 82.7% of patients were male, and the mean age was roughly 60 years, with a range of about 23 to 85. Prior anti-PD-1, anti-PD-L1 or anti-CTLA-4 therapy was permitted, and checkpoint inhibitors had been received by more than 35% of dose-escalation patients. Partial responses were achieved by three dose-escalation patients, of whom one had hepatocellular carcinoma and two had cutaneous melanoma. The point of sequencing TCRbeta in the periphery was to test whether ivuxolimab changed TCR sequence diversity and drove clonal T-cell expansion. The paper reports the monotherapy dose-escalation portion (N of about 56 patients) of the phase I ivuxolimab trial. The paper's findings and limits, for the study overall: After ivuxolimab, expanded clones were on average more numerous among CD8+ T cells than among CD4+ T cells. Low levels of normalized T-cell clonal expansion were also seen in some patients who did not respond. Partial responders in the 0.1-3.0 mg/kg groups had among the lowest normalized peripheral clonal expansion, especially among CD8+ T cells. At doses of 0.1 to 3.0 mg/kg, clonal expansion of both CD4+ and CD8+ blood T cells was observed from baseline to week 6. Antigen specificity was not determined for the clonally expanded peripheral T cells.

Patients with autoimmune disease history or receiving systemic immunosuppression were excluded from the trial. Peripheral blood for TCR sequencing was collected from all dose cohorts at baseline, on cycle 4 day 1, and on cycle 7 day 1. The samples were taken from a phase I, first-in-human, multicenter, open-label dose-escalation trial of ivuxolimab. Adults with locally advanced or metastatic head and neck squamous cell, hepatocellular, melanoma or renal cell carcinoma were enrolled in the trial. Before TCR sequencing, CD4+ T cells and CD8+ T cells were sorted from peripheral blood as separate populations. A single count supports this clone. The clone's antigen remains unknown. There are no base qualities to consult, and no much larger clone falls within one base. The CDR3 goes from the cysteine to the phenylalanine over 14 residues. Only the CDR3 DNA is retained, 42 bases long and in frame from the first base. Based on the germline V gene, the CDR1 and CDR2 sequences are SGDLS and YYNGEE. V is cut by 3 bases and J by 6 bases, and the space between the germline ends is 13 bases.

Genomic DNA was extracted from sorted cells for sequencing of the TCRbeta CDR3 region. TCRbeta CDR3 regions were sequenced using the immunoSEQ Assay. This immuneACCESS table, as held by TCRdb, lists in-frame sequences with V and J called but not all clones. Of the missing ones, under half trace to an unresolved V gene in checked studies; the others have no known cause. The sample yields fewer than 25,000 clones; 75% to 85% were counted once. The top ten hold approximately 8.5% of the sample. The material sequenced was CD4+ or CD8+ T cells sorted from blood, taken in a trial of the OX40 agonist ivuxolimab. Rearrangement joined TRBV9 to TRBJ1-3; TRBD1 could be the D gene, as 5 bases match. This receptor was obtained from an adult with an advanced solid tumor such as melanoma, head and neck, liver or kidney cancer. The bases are TGTGCCAGCAGCGCCACAGGCGCCCTAAACACCATATATTTT. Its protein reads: CASSATGALNTIYF.